The entry below gives a single TCR beta chain sequence along with its context. V was pared by 0 bases and J by 2 bases, with 10 bases between. The CDR3 is 14 amino acids. Germline CDR1 reads GTSNPN; CDR2 reads SVGIG (reference sequence). Measured with immunoSEQ multiplex PCR; TCRdb has only the in-frame clones, and not every one. The repertoire holds 350,000 to 450,000 clones, with about 93% as singletons. The sample is drawn from a study of control samples from healthy donors and cancer patients. The rearrangement uses TRBV30 and TRBJ1-1; no firm D call. The receptor was isolated from a man aged 40-49 years with head and neck cancer. Sequenced material: PBMCs. In DNA, the CDR3 is TGTGCCTGGAGTGTACGAAGGTCTAACACTGAAGCTTTCTTT. This encodes CAWSVRRSNTEAFF.